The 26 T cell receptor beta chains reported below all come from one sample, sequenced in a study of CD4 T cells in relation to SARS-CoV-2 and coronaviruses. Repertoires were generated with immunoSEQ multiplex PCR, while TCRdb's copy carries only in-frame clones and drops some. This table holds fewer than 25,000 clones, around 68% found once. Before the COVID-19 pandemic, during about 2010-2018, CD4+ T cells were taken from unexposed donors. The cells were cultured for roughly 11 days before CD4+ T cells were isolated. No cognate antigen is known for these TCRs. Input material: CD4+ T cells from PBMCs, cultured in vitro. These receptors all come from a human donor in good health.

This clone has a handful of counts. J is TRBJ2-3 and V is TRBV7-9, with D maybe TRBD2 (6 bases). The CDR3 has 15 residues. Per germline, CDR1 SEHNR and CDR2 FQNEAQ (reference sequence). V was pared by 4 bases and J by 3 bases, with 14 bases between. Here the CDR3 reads CASSSRLEATDTQYF. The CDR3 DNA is TGTGCCAGCAGCTCACGACTAGAGGCAACAGATACGCAGTATTTT.

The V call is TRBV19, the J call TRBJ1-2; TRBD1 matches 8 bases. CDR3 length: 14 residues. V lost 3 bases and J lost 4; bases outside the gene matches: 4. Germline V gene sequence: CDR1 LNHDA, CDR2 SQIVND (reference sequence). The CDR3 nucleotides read TGTGCCAGTAGTATCGACAGGGGAGGCTATGGCTACACCTTC. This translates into CASSIDRGGYGYTF. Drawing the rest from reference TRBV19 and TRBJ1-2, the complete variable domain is DGGITQSPKYLFRKEGQNVTLSCEQNLNHDAMYWYRQDPGQGLRLIYYSQIVNDFQKGDIAEGYSVSREKKESFPLTVTSAQKNPTAFYLCASSIDRGGYGYTFGSGTRLTVV.

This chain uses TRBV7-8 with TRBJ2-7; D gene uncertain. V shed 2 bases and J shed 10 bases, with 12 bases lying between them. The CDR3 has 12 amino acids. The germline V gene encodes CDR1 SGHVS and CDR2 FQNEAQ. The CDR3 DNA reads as TGTGCCAGCAGCTTATCTCTTCCGTCCCAGTACTTC. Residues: CASSLSLPSQYF.

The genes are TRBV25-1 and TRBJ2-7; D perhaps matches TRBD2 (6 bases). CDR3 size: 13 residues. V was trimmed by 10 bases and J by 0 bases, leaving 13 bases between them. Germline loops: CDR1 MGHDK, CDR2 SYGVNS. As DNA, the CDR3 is TGTGCCACCGGGACTTTTAGCTCCTACGAGCAGTACTTC. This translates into CATGTFSSYEQYF.

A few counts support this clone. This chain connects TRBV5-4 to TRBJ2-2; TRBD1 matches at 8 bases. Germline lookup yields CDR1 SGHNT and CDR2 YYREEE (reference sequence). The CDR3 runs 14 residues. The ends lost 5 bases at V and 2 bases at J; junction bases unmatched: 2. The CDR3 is CASRGTGNTGELFF. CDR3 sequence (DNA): TGTGCCAGCAGAGGGACAGGAAACACCGGGGAGCTGTTTTTT.

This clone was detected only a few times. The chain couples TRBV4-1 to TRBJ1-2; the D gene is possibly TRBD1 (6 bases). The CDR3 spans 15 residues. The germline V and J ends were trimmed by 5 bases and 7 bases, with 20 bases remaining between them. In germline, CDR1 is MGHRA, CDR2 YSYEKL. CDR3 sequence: CASSGIDRSGPGYTF. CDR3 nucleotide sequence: TGCGCCAGCAGCGGGATCGACAGGTCTGGGCCTGGCTACACCTTC.

The CDR3 region is CASSDTGNPSGKLFF. The CDR3 nucleotides read TGCGCCAGCAGCGATACAGGGAATCCGTCGGGAAAACTGTTTTTT. The chain joins TRBV5-1 to TRBJ1-4; tentatively, D is TRBD1 (6 bases). The CDR3 is made up of 15 amino acids. Deletions cut 4 bases from V and 10 bases from J, with 20 bases between. Germline CDR1 reads SGHRS; CDR2 reads YFSETQ.

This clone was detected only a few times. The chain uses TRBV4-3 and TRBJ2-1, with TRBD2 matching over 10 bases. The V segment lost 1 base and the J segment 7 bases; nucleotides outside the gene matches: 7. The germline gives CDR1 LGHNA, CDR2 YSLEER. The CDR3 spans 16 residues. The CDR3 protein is CASSQGSGGAGNEQFF. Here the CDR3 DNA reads TGCGCCAGCAGCCAAGGAAGCGGGGGGGCAGGAAATGAGCAGTTCTTC.

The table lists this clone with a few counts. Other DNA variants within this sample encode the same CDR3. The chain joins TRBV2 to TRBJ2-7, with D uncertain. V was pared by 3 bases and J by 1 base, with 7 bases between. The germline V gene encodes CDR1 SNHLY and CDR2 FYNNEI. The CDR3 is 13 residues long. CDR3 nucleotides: TGTGCCAGCAGTGAGGGTAATTCCTACGAGCAGTACTTC. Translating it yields CASSEGNSYEQYF.

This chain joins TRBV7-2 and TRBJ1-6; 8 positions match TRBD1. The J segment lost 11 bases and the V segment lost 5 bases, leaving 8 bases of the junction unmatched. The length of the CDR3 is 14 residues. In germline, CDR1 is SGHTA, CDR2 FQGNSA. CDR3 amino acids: CASSLDRGGPPLHF. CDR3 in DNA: TGTGCCAGCAGCCTCGACAGGGGAGGGCCACCCCTCCACTTT.

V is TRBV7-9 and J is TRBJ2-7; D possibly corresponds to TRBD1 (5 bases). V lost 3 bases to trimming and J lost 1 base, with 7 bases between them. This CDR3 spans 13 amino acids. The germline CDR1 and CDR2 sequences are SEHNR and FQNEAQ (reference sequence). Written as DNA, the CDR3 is TGTGCCAGCAGCTTCAGGGCTTCCTACGAGCAGTACTTC. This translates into CASSFRASYEQYF.

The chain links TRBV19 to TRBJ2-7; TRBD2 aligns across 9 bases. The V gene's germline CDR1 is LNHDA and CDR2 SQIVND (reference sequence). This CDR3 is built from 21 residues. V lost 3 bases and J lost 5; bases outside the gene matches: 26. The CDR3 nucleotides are TGTGCCAGTAGTATCGTGTTCGGTAGGCGGGAGGGCCAATCCCCCCTTGACGAGCAGTACTTC. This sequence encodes CASSIVFGRREGQSPLDEQYF. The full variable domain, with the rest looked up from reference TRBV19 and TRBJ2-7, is DGGITQSPKYLFRKEGQNVTLSCEQNLNHDAMYWYRQDPGQGLRLIYYSQIVNDFQKGDIAEGYSVSREKKESFPLTVTSAQKNPTAFYLCASSIVFGRREGQSPLDEQYFGPGTRLTVT.

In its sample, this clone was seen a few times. This CDR3 is CSASEAGELGYTF. The DNA for the CDR3 is TGCAGTGCTAGTGAGGCCGGGGAGTTAGGCTACACCTTC. The chain recombines TRBV20-1 with TRBJ1-2; D gene unclear. V was clipped by 3 bases and J by 8 bases, with 16 bases between them. Germline CDR1 DFQATT, CDR2 SNEGSKA (reference sequence). This CDR3 is built from 13 residues.

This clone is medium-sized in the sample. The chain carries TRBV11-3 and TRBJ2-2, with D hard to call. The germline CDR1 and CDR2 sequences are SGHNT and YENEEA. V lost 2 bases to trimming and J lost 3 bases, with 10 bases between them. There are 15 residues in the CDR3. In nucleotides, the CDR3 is TGTGCCAGCAGCTTAAGTGATAGACACACCGGGGAGCTGTTTTTT. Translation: CASSLSDRHTGELFF.

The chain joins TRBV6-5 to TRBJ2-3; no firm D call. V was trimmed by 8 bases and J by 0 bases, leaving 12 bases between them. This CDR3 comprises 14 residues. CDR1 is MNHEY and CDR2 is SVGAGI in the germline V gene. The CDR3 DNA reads TGTGCCAGCTTAGGCAGGCCCAGCACAGATACGCAGTATTTT. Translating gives CASLGRPSTDTQYF.

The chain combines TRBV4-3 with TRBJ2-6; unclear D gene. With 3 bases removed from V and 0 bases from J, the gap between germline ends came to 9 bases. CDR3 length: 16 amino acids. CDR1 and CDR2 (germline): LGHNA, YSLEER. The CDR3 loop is CASSQQESSGANVLTF. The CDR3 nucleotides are TGCGCCAGCAGCCAGCAGGAAAGCTCTGGGGCCAACGTCCTGACTTTC.

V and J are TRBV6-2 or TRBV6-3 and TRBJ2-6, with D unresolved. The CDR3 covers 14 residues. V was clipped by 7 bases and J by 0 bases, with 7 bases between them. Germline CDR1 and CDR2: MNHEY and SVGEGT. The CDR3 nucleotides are TGTGCCAGCATCCCCTCCTCTGGGGCCAACGTCCTGACTTTC. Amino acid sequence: CASIPSSGANVLTF.

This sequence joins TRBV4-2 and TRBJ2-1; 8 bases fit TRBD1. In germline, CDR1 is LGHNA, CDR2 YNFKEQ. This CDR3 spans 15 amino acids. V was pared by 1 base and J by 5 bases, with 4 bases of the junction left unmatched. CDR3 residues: CASSQARQGHNEQFF. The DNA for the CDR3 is TGTGCCAGCAGCCAAGCTCGACAGGGGCACAATGAGCAGTTCTTC.

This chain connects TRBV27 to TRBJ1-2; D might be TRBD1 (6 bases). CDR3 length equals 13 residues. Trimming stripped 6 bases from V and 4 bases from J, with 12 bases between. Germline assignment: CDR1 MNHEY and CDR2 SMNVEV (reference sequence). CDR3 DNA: TGTGCCAGCAGACCACAGGGCCGCTATGGCTACACCTTC. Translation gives CASRPQGRYGYTF.

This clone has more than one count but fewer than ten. The CDR3: CSASRGINYGYTF. CDR3 nucleotides: TGCAGTGCTAGTAGGGGGATTAACTATGGCTACACCTTC. The V and J genes are TRBV20-1 and TRBJ1-2; maybe TRBD1 (6 bases). The CDR3 length is 13 residues. The germline gives CDR1 DFQATT, CDR2 SNEGSKA (reference sequence). V gave up 3 bases and J gave up 1 base, with 9 bases separating them.

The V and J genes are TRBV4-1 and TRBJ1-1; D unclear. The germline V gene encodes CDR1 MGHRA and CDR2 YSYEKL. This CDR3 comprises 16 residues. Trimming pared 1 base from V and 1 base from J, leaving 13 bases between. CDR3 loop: CASSQGRGMGNTEAFF. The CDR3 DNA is TGCGCCAGCAGCCAAGGGAGAGGGATGGGGAACACTGAAGCTTTCTTT.

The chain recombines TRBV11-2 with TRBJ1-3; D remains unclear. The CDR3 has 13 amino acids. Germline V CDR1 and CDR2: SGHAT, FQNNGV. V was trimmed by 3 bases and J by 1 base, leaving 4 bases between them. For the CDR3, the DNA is TGTGCCAGCAGCTTTTCGTCTGGAAACACCATATATTTT. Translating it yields CASSFSSGNTIYF.

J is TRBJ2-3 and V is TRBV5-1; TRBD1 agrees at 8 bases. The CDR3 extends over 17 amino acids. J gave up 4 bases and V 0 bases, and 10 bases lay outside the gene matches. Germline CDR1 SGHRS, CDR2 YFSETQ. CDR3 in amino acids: CASSLAGQGQGADTQYF. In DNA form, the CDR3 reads TGCGCCAGCAGCTTGGCCGGACAGGGTCAGGGGGCAGATACGCAGTATTTT.

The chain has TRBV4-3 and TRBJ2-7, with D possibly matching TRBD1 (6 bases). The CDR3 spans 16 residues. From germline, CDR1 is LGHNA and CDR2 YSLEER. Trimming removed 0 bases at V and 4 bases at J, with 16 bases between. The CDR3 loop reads CASSQDLEAGVYEQYF. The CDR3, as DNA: TGCGCCAGCAGCCAAGATTTGGAGGCAGGGGTGTACGAGCAGTACTTC.

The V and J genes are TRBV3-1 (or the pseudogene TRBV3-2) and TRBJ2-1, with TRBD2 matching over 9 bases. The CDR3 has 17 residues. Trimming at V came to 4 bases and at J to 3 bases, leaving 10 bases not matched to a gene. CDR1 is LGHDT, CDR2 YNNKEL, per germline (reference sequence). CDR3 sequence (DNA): TGTGCCAGCAGCCCTTCGAGGTCTAGCGGGGTCTACAATGAGCAGTTCTTC. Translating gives CASSPSRSSGVYNEQFF.

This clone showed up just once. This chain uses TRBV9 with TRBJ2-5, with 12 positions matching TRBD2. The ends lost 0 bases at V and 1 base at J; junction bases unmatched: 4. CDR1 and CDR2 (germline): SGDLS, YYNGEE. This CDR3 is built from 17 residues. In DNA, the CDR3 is TGTGCCAGCAGCGTAGGGCCGACTAGCGGGGGCCAAGAGACCCAGTACTTC. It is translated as CASSVGPTSGGQETQYF.